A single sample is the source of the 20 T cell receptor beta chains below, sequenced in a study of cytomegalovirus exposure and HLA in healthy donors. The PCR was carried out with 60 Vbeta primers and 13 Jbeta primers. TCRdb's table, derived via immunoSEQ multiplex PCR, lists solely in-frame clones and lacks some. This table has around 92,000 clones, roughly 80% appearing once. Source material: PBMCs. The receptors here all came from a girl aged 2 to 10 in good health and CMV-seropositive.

CDR3 amino acids: CASSPRRGSIYGYTF. CDR3 nucleotides: TGTGCCAGCAGCCCACGCCGGGGATCCATCTATGGCTACACCTTC. This chain connects TRBV7-2 to TRBJ1-2; D is undetermined. This CDR3 region has 15 residues. Germline V gene lookup returns CDR1 SGHTA and CDR2 FQGNSA. Trimming stripped 5 bases from V and 4 bases from J, with 17 bases between. The variable domain in full, completed from reference TRBV7-2 and TRBJ1-2, reads GAGVSQSPSNKVTEKGKDVELRCDPISGHTALYWYRQSLGQGLEFLIYFQGNSAPDKSGLPSDRFSAERTGGSVSTLTIQRTQQEDSAVYLCASSPRRGSIYGYTFGSGTRLTVV.

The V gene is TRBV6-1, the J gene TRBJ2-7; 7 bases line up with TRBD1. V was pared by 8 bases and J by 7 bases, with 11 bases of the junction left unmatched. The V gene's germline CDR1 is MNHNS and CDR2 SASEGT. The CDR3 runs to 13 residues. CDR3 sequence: CASEYTGVREQYF. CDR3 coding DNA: TGTGCCAGCGAATATACAGGGGTGCGGGAGCAGTACTTC.

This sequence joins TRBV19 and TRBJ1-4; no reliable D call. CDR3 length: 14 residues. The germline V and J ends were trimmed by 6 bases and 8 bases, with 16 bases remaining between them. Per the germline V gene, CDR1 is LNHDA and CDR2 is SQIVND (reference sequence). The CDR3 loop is CASSDVGMNEKLFF. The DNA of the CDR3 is TGTGCCAGTAGCGATGTCGGTATGAACGAAAAACTGTTTTTT. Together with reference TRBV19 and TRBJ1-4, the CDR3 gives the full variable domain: DGGITQSPKYLFRKEGQNVTLSCEQNLNHDAMYWYRQDPGQGLRLIYYSQIVNDFQKGDIAEGYSVSREKKESFPLTVTSAQKNPTAFYLCASSDVGMNEKLFFGSGTQLSVL.

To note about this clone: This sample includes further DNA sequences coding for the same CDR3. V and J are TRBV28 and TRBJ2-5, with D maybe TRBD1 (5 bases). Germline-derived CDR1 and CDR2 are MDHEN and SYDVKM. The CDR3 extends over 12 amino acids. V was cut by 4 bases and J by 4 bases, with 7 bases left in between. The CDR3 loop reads CASSSGLETQYF. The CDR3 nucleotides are TGTGCCAGCAGTTCAGGGTTAGAGACCCAGTACTTC.

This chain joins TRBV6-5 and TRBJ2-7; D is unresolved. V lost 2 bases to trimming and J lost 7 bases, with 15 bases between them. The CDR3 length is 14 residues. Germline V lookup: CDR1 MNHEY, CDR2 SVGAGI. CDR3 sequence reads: CASSYSRVYGEQYF. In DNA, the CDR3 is TGTGCCAGCAGTTACAGCCGGGTCTACGGGGAGCAGTACTTC.

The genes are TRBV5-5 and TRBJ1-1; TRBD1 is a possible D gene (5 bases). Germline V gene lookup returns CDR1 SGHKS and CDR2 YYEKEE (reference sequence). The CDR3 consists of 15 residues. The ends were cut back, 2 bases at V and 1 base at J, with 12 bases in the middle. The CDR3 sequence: CASSFLREANTEAFF. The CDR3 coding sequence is TGTGCCAGCAGCTTCCTCAGGGAGGCGAACACTGAAGCTTTCTTT.

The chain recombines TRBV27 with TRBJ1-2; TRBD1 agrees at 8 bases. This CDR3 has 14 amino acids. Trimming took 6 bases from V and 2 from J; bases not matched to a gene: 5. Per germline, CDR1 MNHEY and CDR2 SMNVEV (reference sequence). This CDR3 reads CASSDRGKNYGYTF. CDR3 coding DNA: TGTGCCAGCAGCGACAGGGGAAAGAACTATGGCTACACCTTC.

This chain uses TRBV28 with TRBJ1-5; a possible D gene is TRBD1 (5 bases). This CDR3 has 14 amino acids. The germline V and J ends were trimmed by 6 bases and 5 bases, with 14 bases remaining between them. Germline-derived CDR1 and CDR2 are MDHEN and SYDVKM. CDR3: CASRYDSFYQPQHF. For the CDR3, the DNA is TGTGCCAGCAGGTACGACAGCTTTTATCAGCCCCAGCATTTT. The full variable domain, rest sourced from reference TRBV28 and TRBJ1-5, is DVKVTQSSRYLVKRTGEKVFLECVQDMDHENMFWYRQDPGLGLRLIYFSYDVKMKEKGDIPEGYSVSREKKERFSLILESASTNQTSMYLCASRYDSFYQPQHFGDGTRLSIL.

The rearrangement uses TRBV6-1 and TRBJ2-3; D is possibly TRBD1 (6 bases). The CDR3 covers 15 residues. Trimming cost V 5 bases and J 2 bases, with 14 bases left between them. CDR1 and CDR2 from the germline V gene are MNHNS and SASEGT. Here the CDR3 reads CASSKGHLDTDTQYF. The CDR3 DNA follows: TGTGCCAGCAGTAAGGGACACCTGGACACAGATACGCAGTATTTT.

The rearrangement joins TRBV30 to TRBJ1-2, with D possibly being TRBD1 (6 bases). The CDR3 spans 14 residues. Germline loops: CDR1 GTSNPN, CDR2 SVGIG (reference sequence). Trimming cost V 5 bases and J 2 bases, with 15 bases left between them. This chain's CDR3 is CAWDWDMQNYGYTF. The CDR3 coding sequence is TGTGCCTGGGACTGGGACATGCAGAACTATGGCTACACCTTC.

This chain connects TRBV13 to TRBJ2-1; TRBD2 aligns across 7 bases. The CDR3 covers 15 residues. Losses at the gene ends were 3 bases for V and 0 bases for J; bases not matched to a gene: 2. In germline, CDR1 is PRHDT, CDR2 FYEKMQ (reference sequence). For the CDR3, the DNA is TGTGCCAGCAGCTTTGGCGGGAGCTCCTACAATGAGCAGTTCTTC. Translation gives CASSFGGSSYNEQFF.

CDR3 coding DNA: TGTGCCAGCAGCTTGGAGGCCTATACCGGGACAGGGGTTAATAAGCAGTTCTTC. This sequence encodes CASSLEAYTGTGVNKQFF. This rearrangement joins TRBV5-6 to TRBJ2-1, with TRBD1 matching 10 bases. The CDR3 is made up of 18 amino acids. Trimming at V came to 0 bases and at J to 11 bases, leaving 17 bases not matched to a gene. Germline values: CDR1 SGHDT, CDR2 YYEEEE.

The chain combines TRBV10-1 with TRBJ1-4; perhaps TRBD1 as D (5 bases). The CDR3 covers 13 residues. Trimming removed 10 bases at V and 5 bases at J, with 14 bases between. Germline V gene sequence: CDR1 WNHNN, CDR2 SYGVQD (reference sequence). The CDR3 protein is CATQGSTNEKLFF. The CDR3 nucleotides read TGCGCCACCCAGGGCAGCACGAATGAAAAACTGTTTTTT.

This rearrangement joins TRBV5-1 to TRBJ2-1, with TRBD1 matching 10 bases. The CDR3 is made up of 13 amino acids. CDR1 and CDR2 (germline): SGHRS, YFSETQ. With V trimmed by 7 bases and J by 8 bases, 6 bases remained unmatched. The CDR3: CASWVGQGDEQFF. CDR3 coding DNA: TGCGCCAGCTGGGTAGGACAGGGGGATGAGCAGTTCTTC.

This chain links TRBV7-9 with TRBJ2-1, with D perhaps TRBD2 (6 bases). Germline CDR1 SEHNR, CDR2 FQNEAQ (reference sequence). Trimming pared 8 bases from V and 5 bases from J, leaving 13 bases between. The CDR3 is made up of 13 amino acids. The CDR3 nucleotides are TGTGCCAGCTGGCGGGAACGCGACAATGAGCAGTTCTTC. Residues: CASWRERDNEQFF.

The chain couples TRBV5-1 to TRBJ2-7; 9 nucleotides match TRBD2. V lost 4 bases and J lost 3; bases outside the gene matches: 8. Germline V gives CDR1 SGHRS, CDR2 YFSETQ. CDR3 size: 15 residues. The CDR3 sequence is CASSQTSGPSYEQYF. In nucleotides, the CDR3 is TGCGCCAGCAGCCAAACTAGCGGGCCGAGCTACGAGCAGTACTTC.

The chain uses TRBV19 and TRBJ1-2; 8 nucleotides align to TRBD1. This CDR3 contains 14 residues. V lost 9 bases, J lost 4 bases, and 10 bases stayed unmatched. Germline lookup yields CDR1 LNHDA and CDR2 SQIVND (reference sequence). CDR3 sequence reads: CASFSRQGSYGYTF. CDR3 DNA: TGTGCCAGCTTCTCCCGACAGGGGTCCTATGGCTACACCTTC.

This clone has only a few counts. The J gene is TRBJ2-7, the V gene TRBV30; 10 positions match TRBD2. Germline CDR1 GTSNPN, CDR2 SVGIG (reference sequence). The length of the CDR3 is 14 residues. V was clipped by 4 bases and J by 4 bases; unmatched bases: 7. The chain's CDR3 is CAWNPAGGSYEQYF. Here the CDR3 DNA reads TGTGCCTGGAACCCAGCGGGAGGGTCATACGAGCAGTACTTC.

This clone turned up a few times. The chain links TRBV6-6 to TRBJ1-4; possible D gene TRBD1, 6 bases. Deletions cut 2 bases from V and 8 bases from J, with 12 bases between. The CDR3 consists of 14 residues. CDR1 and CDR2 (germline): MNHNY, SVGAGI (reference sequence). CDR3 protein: CASSYGQGQEKLFF. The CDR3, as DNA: TGTGCCAGCAGTTACGGGCAGGGGCAGGAAAAACTGTTTTTT.

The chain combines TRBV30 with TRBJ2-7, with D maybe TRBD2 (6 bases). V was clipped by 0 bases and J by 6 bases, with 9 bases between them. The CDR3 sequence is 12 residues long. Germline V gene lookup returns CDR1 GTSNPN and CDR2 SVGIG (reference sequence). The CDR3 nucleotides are TGTGCCTGGAGTGTACTGGGGGGCGAGCAGTACTTC. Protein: CAWSVLGGEQYF.